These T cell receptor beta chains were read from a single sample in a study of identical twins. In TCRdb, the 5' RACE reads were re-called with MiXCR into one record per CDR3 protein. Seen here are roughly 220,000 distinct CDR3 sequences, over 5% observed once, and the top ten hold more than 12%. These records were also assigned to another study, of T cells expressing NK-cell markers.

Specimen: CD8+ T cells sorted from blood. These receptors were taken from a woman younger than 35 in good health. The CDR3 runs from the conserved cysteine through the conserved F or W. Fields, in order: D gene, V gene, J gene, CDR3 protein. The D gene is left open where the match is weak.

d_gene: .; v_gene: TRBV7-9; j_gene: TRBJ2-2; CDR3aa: CASSLEGPSTELFF
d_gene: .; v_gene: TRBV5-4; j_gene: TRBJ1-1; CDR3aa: CASSRDGANTEAFF
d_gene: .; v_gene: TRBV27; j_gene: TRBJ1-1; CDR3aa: CASSFARVTEAFF
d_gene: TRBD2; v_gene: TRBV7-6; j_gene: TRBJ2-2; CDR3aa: CASSLPAGGPGTGELFF
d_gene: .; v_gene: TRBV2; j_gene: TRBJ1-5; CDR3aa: CASRDPGAGGNQPQHF
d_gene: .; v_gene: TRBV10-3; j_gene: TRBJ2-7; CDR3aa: CAISEYIGSEQYF
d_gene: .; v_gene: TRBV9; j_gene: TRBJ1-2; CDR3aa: CASTDRKRGYTF
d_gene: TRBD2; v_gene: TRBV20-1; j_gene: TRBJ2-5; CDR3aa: CSARADRQRDKTQYF
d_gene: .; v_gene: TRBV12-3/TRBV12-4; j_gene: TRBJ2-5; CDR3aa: CASSWGGQTQYF
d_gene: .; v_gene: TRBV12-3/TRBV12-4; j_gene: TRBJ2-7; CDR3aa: CASSLSAPGAGEQYF
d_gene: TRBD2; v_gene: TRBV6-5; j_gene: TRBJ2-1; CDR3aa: CASSYPPAGDYNEQFF
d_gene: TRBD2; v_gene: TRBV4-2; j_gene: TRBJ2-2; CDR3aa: CASSQTSGVFTGELFF
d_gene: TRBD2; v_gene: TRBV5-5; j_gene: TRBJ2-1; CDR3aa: CASSLEREGRSYNEQFF
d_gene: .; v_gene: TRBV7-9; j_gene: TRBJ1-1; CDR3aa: CASSLSSDSEAFF
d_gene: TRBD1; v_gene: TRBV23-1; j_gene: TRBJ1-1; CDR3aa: CASSPPGQGYTEAFF
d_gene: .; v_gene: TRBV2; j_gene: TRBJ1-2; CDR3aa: CASLDRGYTF
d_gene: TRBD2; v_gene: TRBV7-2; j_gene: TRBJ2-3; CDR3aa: CASSFSGSTDTQYF
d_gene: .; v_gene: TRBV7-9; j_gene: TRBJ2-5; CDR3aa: CASWGGLQETQYF
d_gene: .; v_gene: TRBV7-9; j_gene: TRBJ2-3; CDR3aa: CASSGGVSRTDTQYF
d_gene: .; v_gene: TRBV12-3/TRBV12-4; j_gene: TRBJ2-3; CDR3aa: CASSPRRTPSTDTQYF
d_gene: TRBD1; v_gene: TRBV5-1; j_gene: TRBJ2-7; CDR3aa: CASSFRDRASSYEQYF
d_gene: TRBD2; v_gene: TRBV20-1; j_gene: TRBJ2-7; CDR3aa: CSARSGGSYEQYF